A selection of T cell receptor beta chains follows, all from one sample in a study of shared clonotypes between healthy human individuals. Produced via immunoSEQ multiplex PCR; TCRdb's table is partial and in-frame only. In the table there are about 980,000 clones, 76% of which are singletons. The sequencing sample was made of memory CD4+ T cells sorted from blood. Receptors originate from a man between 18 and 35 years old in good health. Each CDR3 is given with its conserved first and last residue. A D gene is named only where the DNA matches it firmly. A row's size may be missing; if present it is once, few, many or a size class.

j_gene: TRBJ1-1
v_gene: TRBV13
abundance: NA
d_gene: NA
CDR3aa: CASSLGGSLGTEAFF
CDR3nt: TGTGCCAGCAGCTTAGGTGGCTCCCTGGGGACTGAAGCTTTCTTT

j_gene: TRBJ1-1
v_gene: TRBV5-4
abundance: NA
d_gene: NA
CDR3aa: CASSLGLQGGYTEAFF
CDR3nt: TGTGCCAGCAGCTTGGGGCTACAGGGCGGGTACACTGAAGCTTTCTTT

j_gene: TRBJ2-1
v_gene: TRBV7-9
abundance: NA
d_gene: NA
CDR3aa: CASSSDNLVIKGNEQFF
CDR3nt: TGTGCCAGCAGCTCCGATAATCTCGTCATTAAGGGCAATGAGCAGTTCTTC

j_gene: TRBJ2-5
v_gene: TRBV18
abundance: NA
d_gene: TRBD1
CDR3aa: CASSPGTGARETQYF
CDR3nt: TGTGCCAGCTCACCAGGGACAGGGGCACGGGAGACCCAGTACTTC

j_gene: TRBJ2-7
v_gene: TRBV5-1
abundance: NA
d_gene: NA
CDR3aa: CASSFSQLNYEQYF
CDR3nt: TGCGCCAGCAGCTTCTCCCAGCTCAACTACGAGCAGTACTTC

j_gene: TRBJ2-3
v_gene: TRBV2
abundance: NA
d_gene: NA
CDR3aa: CAARPGRPTDTQYF
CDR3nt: TGTGCCGCCCGCCCGGGACGACCAACAGATACGCAGTATTTT

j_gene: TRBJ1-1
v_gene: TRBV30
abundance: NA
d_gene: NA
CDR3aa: CAWRGYMNTEAFF
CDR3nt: TGTGCCTGGCGAGGTTACATGAACACTGAAGCTTTCTTT

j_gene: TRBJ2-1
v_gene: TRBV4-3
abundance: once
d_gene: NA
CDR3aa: CASSPRLGAYNEQFF
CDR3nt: TGCGCCAGCAGCCCCCGCCTTGGAGCCTACAATGAGCAGTTCTTC

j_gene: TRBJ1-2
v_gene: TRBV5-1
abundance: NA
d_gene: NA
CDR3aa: CASSLDSSNYGYTF
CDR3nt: TGCGCCAGCAGCTTGGACTCCTCAAACTATGGCTACACCTTC

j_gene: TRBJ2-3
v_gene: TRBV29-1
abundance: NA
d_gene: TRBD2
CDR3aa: CSVAGTSETSTDTQYF
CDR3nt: TGCAGCGTTGCCGGGACTAGCGAGACTAGCACAGATACGCAGTATTTT

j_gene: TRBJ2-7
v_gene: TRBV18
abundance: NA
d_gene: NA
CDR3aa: CASSPVRQGNSGEQYF
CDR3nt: TGTGCCAGCTCACCAGTTAGGCAGGGTAACTCGGGCGAGCAGTACTTC

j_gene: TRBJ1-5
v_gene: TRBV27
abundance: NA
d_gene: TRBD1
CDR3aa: CASSPRDRGMGQPQHF
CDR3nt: TGTGCCAGCAGTCCCCGGGACAGGGGAATGGGTCAGCCCCAGCATTTT

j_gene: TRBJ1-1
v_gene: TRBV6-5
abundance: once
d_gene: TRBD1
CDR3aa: CASSLDRATEAFF
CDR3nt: TGTGCCAGCAGCCTGGACAGGGCCACTGAAGCTTTCTTT

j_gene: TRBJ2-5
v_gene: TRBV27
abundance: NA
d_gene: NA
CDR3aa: CASSLSETQYF
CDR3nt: TGTGCCAGCAGTTTAAGTGAGACCCAGTACTTC

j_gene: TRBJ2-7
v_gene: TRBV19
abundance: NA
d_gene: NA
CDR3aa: CASKSRMSSYEQYF
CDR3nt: TGTGCCAGTAAGTCCAGGATGAGCTCCTACGAGCAGTACTTC

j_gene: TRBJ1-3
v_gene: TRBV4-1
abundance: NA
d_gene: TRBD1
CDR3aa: CASSQDWGTAFSGNTIYF
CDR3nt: TGCGCCAGCAGCCAAGATTGGGGGACAGCTTTTTCTGGAAACACCATATATTTT

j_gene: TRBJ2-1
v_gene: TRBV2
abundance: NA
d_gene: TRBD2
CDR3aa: CASSMVAGRNEQFF
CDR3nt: TGTGCCAGCAGTATGGTAGCGGGAAGGAATGAGCAGTTCTTC